Listed below are T cell receptor beta chains from one sample, sequenced in a study of vaccination effects on CD4 cells after COVID-19. These receptors lack a known antigen. Libraries were prepared by immunoSEQ multiplex PCR; TCRdb keeps only in-frame clonotypes and omits some of them. Here the sample spans more than 8,500 clones, roughly 80% being singletons. Sequencing used CD4+ T cells from PBMCs cultured without peptide, obtained after COVID-19 vaccination. Every receptor here comes from a human donor who received a COVID-19 vaccine. Both conserved end residues are part of each CDR3. The order of the fields is CDR3 protein, CDR3 DNA, J gene, V gene, D gene, clone size. The D gene is left open where the match is weak. Not every row has a clone size; where given, it reads once, few, many or a size class.

CDR3: CASSALPYEQYF; DNA: TGTGCCAGCAGTGCCCTCCCCTACGAGCAGTACTTC; J: TRBJ2-7; V: TRBV27; D: -; size: -
CDR3: CASSQGRDRGYLYNSPLHF; DNA: TGTGCCAGCAGCCAAGGAAGGGACAGGGGATATCTCTATAATTCACCCCTCCACTTT; J: TRBJ1-6; V: TRBV14; D: TRBD1; size: -
CDR3: CASRTRGTYEQYF; DNA: TGTGCCAGCCGGACTAGGGGGACCTACGAGCAGTACTTC; J: TRBJ2-7; V: TRBV2; D: -; size: -
CDR3: CASSPRTGGAGANVLTF; DNA: TGTGCCAGCAGCCCCAGGACAGGGGGTGCTGGGGCCAACGTCCTGACTTTC; J: TRBJ2-6; V: TRBV3-1/TRBV3-2; D: TRBD1; size: -
CDR3: CASSFGTDTNYGYTF; DNA: TGTGCCAGTAGTTTCGGGACGGACACTAACTATGGCTACACCTTC; J: TRBJ1-2; V: TRBV19; D: -; size: -
CDR3: CASRLTSGFDEQFF; DNA: TGCGCCAGCAGATTGACTAGCGGCTTCGATGAGCAGTTCTTC; J: TRBJ2-1; V: TRBV5-1; D: TRBD2; size: -
CDR3: CASSIKGPSTNYGYTF; DNA: TGTGCCAGTAGTATAAAAGGACCGTCTACTAACTATGGCTACACCTTC; J: TRBJ1-2; V: TRBV19; D: -; size: -
CDR3: CAISEQGARPDTQYF; DNA: TGTGCCATCAGTGAGCAGGGGGCCCGCCCAGATACGCAGTATTTT; J: TRBJ2-3; V: TRBV10-3; D: TRBD1; size: -
CDR3: CASSPRQGESTDTQYF; DNA: TGCGCCAGCAGCCCACGACAGGGGGAGAGCACAGATACGCAGTATTTT; J: TRBJ2-3; V: TRBV4-1; D: TRBD1; size: -
CDR3: CASTPDRAPNQPQHF; DNA: TGTGCCAGTACCCCGGACAGGGCCCCAAATCAGCCCCAGCATTTT; J: TRBJ1-5; V: TRBV19; D: TRBD1; size: -
CDR3: CASSLGHSTDTQYF; DNA: TGTGCCAGCAGCTTGGGCCATAGCACAGATACGCAGTATTTT; J: TRBJ2-3; V: TRBV7-3; D: -; size: -
CDR3: CASSGSGGVMNTEAFF; DNA: TGTGCCAGCAGTGGATCAGGGGGGGTCATGAACACTGAAGCTTTCTTT; J: TRBJ1-1; V: TRBV2; D: TRBD1; size: few
CDR3: CASSLEYRATQYF; DNA: TGTGCCAGCAGCTTAGAGTACAGAGCGACCCAGTACTTC; J: TRBJ2-5; V: TRBV11-2; D: -; size: -
CDR3: CASSFRRNEKLFF; DNA: TGTGCCAGCAGCTTCAGACGTAATGAAAAACTGTTTTTT; J: TRBJ1-4; V: TRBV12-3/TRBV12-4; D: -; size: -
CDR3: CASRDRAYEQYF; DNA: TGTGCCAGCAGGGACAGGGCCTACGAGCAGTACTTC; J: TRBJ2-7; V: TRBV6-7; D: TRBD1; size: -
CDR3: CASSLEGTAVWDEQFF; DNA: TGCGCCAGCAGCTTGGAGGGGACCGCGGTCTGGGATGAGCAGTTCTTC; J: TRBJ2-1; V: TRBV5-1; D: -; size: -
CDR3: CATSRGASAPYNEQFF; DNA: TGTGCCACCAGCAGAGGGGCTAGCGCCCCCTACAATGAGCAGTTCTTC; J: TRBJ2-1; V: TRBV15; D: -; size: -
CDR3: CASSYSTETQYF; DNA: TGTGCCAGCAGTTACTCGACAGAGACCCAGTACTTC; J: TRBJ2-5; V: TRBV6-2/TRBV6-3; D: -; size: -
CDR3: CASSLGGTTTNEKLFF; DNA: TGTGCCAGCAGCTTGGGGGGGACCACAACTAATGAAAAACTGTTTTTT; J: TRBJ1-4; V: TRBV5-4; D: -; size: -
CDR3: CASSHSPWTSGNYNEQFF; DNA: TGTGCCAGCAGCCACTCCCCATGGACTAGCGGAAATTACAATGAGCAGTTCTTC; J: TRBJ2-1; V: TRBV14; D: TRBD2; size: -
CDR3: CASRGGGSGELFF; DNA: TGTGCCAGCCGCGGGGGGGGCTCCGGGGAGCTGTTTTTT; J: TRBJ2-2; V: TRBV7-8; D: TRBD2; size: -